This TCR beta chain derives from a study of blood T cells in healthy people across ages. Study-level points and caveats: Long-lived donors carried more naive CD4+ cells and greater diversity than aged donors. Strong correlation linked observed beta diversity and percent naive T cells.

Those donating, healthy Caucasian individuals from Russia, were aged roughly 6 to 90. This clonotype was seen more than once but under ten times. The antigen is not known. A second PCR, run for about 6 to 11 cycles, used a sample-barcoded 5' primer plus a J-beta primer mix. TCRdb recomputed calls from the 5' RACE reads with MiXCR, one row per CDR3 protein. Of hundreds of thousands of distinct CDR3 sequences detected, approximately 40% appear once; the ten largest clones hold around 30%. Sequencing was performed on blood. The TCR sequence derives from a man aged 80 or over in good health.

The CDR3 coding sequence is TGTGCCAGCCAGCTCGGATGGCAGGGGGGCGACGAGCAGTACTTC. Protein product: CASQLGWQGGDEQYF. V and J are TRBV7-9 and TRBJ2-7, with D possibly TRBD1 on 7 matching bases. Germline CDR1 and CDR2: SEHNR and FQNEAQ (reference sequence). The CDR3 covers 15 residues. Trimming removed 8 bases from V and 5 bases from J, with 22 bases in between.